These 19 T cell receptor beta chains share one sample of origin, sequenced in a study of cytomegalovirus exposure and HLA in healthy donors. Use of 60 Vbeta and 13 Jbeta primers characterized the PCR. TCRdb keeps only in-frame clones here, not all; method: immunoSEQ multiplex PCR. The sample consists of some 170,000 clones, more than 60% of them appearing once. The sample consisted of PBMCs. The origin of the receptors is a man aged 35 to 55 in good health and CMV-seronegative.

This chain joins TRBV5-6 and TRBJ1-5, with 8 bases lining up with TRBD1. The CDR3 is made up of 14 amino acids. Germline-derived CDR1 and CDR2 are SGHDT and YYEEEE. Losses at the gene ends were 4 bases for V and 7 bases for J; bases not matched to a gene: 7. DNA for the CDR3: TGTGCCAGCAGCCACAGGGGGATGGGGCAGCCCCAGCATTTT. Translation: CASSHRGMGQPQHF.

The chain is built from TRBV4-1 and TRBJ1-2; 10 nucleotides align to TRBD1. The germline CDR1 and CDR2 sequences are MGHRA and YSYEKL. Trimming removed 5 bases from V and 2 bases from J; junction bases left unmatched: 8. This CDR3 is 16 amino acids long. The CDR3 region is CASSTSGTGANYGYTF. CDR3 bases: TGCGCCAGCAGCACCTCGGGGACAGGGGCGAACTATGGCTACACCTTC.

CDR3 coding DNA: TGTGCCAGCAGTTTTCGGAGTGCCTACAATGAGCAGTTCTTC. It encodes CASSFRSAYNEQFF. This sequence joins TRBV27 and TRBJ2-1; D remains unclear. V was shortened by 3 bases and J by 2 bases, with 8 bases between the two germline ends. The CDR3 is 14 residues long. From germline, CDR1 is MNHEY and CDR2 SMNVEV (reference sequence).

This chain connects TRBV19 to TRBJ1-5; 8 bases match TRBD1. Germline values: CDR1 LNHDA, CDR2 SQIVND (reference sequence). This CDR3 contains 16 residues. Trimming cost V 5 bases and J 2 bases; bases outside gene matches: 8. CDR3 sequence: CASSRTGQVGNQPQHF. CDR3 DNA sequence: TGTGCCAGTAGTCGAACGGGACAGGTGGGCAATCAGCCCCAGCATTTT.

This clone has a handful of counts. The chain couples TRBV10-3 to TRBJ2-7, with D tentatively TRBD1 (6 bases). The length of the CDR3 is 13 residues. The germline gives CDR1 ENHRY, CDR2 SYGVKD. V lost 8 bases, J lost 4 bases, and 15 bases lay in between. The DNA of the CDR3 is TGTGCCATCGGTAACAGGGAGAATTACGAGCAGTACTTC. It encodes CAIGNRENYEQYF.

The V gene is TRBV6-1, the J gene TRBJ1-1, with D unclear. The CDR3 has 13 amino acids. V gave up 5 bases and J gave up 1 base, with 8 bases separating them. The germline V gene has CDR1 MNHNS and CDR2 SASEGT. CDR3 residues: CASSYGRNTEAFF. In nucleotides, the CDR3 is TGTGCCAGCAGTTATGGCAGGAACACTGAAGCTTTCTTT.

The chain couples TRBV7-6 to TRBJ2-2; D might be TRBD2 (6 bases). Germline V gives CDR1 SGHVS, CDR2 FNYEAQ. The CDR3 runs to 15 residues. With 1 base removed from V and 6 bases from J, the gap between germline ends came to 12 bases. The CDR3: CASSLERRGSGELFF. DNA of the CDR3: TGTGCCAGCAGCTTAGAACGGAGGGGCTCCGGGGAGCTGTTTTTT. Filled out from reference TRBV7-6 and TRBJ2-2, the complete variable domain reads GAGVSQSPRYKVTKRGQDVALRCDPISGHVSLYWYRQALGQGPEFLTYFNYEAQQDKSGLPNDRFSAERPEGSISTLTIQRTEQRDSAMYRCASSLERRGSGELFFGEGSRLTVL.

This chain joins TRBV9 and TRBJ1-3; a possible D gene is TRBD1 (5 bases). The germline V and J ends were trimmed by 3 bases and 4 bases, with 17 bases remaining between them. CDR1 SGDLS and CDR2 YYNGEE come from the germline V gene. The CDR3 totals 16 residues. CDR3 nucleotides: TGTGCCAGCAGCGAGGGGATCCGGACAAGCGGAAACACCATATATTTT. Its translation is CASSEGIRTSGNTIYF.

The J gene is TRBJ2-7, the V gene TRBV9; 7 nucleotides line up with TRBD1. The CDR3 totals 14 residues. Germline-derived CDR1 and CDR2 are SGDLS and YYNGEE. V gave up 0 bases and J gave up 5 bases; unmatched junction bases: 5. The CDR3 spells CASSVAQGLDEQYF. CDR3 bases: TGTGCCAGCAGCGTAGCACAGGGGTTGGACGAGCAGTACTTC.

V gene TRBV28 combines with J gene TRBJ2-1; 11 bases line up with TRBD2. V lost 3 bases to trimming and J lost 4 bases; unmatched junction nucleotides: 11. Germline CDR1 is MDHEN and CDR2 is SYDVKM. This CDR3 is 18 amino acids long. The CDR3 sequence is CASSFTSGGPIRYNEQFF. The CDR3, as DNA: TGTGCCAGCAGTTTCACTAGCGGGGGCCCCATCCGTTACAATGAGCAGTTCTTC.

The chain carries TRBV5-1 and TRBJ2-1; TRBD1 matches at 7 bases. The CDR3 has 17 amino acids. The junction had 15 bases not matched to a gene; V was cut back by 1 base and J by 8 bases. CDR1 SGHRS and CDR2 YFSETQ come from the germline V gene. DNA of the CDR3: TGCGCCAGCAGCTTGTCCGAAAGGGGGCCCAAGAGCGATGAGCAGTTCTTC. Amino acid sequence: CASSLSERGPKSDEQFF.

The V and J genes are TRBV5-8 and TRBJ2-7, with a weak D call TRBD1 (5 bases). Germline CDR1 is SGHTS and CDR2 is YDEGEE. CDR3 length: 13 amino acids. Trimming left V 3 bases short and J 2 bases short, with 9 bases between. The CDR3 sequence: CASSSLGPYEQYF. As DNA, the CDR3 is TGTGCCAGCAGCTCCTTGGGGCCCTACGAGCAGTACTTC.

The rearrangement joins TRBV25-1 to TRBJ2-3; the D gene is possibly TRBD2 (6 bases). The CDR3 length is 17 residues. Germline CDR1 and CDR2: MGHDK and SYGVNS. V lost 1 base and J lost 2, with 16 bases in between. CDR3 DNA: TGTGCCAGCAGTGAATCCCCGGCGGGACCCAACACAGATACGCAGTATTTT. Residues: CASSESPAGPNTDTQYF.

The rearrangement joins TRBV7-3 to TRBJ1-1; D is undetermined. CDR3 size: 13 residues. With 6 bases removed from V and 4 bases from J, the gap between germline ends came to 12 bases. Germline CDR1 reads SGHTA; CDR2 reads FQGTGA. The CDR3 protein is CASRGESITEAFF. CDR3 bases: TGTGCCAGCAGGGGAGAGTCTATCACTGAAGCTTTCTTT.

CDR3 protein: CASSLGSGQETQYF. The DNA for the CDR3 is TGTGCCAGCAGCTTAGGGTCAGGACAAGAGACCCAGTACTTC. The V gene is TRBV11-1, the J gene TRBJ2-5; no clear D gene. Germline V gives CDR1 SGHAT, CDR2 FQDESV (reference sequence). This CDR3 spans 14 amino acids. V was pared by 1 base and J by 2 bases, with 8 bases between.

The rearrangement links TRBV6-4 to TRBJ2-5, with 8 positions matching TRBD1. The trim removed 9 bases at V and 2 bases at J, leaving 5 bases unmatched. Germline V gene sequence: CDR1 MRHNA, CDR2 SNTAGT. This CDR3 contains 13 residues. The CDR3 here is CASPGQVQETQYF. Written as DNA, the CDR3 is TGTGCCAGTCCGGGACAGGTACAAGAGACCCAGTACTTC.

The V call is TRBV5-1, the J call TRBJ1-1, with 7 bases aligning to TRBD1. CDR3 size: 16 residues. J gave up 0 bases and V 3 bases, and 8 bases lay outside the gene matches. Germline loops: CDR1 SGHRS, CDR2 YFSETQ. In DNA, the CDR3 is TGCGCCAGCAGCTGGGGGAAGGGGGCGGTGAACACTGAAGCTTTCTTT. Amino acid sequence: CASSWGKGAVNTEAFF.

The chain joins TRBV5-1 to TRBJ2-2; D is undetermined. Germline V gives CDR1 SGHRS, CDR2 YFSETQ. The CDR3 is made up of 14 amino acids. The V and J ends lost 4 bases and 2 bases respectively, with 9 bases between them. The CDR3 DNA follows: TGCGCCAGCAGCATTCGAAGCAACACCGGGGAGCTGTTTTTT. Its translation is CASSIRSNTGELFF.

This clone was observed a single time. The chain is built from TRBV5-4 and TRBJ1-4; D is unclear. The ends were cut back, 1 base at V and 11 bases at J, with 12 bases in the middle. Germline V gene data show CDR1 as SGHNT and CDR2 as YYREEE (reference sequence). The CDR3 length is 13 residues. CDR3: CASSLYGSWKLFF. In DNA, the CDR3 is TGTGCCAGCAGCTTGTATGGGAGTTGGAAACTGTTTTTT.